This T cell receptor (beta chain) emerged from a study of patients and donors after allogeneic stem cell transplantation. This clonotype has a handful of counts. TCRdb independently ran MiXCR on the RT-PCR reads; one entry per CDR3 protein. The table has hundreds of thousands of distinct CDR3 sequences, around 16% seen once. This CDR3 has 14 residues. In germline, CDR1 is ENHRY, CDR2 SYGVKD. The germline V and J ends were trimmed by 7 bases and 0 bases, with 7 bases remaining between them. The sequence was collected from a human donor who was either an allogeneic HSCT recipient or a stem cell or donor lymphocyte infusion donor (not recorded which). It is not recorded whose cells these are; they may come from a transplant donor. The J gene is TRBJ2-6, the V gene TRBV10-3; D unresolved. Source material: blood, either unsorted or a sorted T cell fraction (not recorded which). The CDR3 loop is CAITQFSGANVLTF. The CDR3 nucleotides read TGTGCCATCACCCAGTTCTCTGGGGCCAACGTCCTGACTTTC.